The clone carrying this TCR beta chain was recorded many times. Its antigen remains unknown. Mismatch with germline at one junction end may stem from a read error. The data are from a study of naive and memory T cell subsets. Treatment of the sample: skin biopsy from PPD injection site in Mantoux-positive individual. TCR cDNA received a 3' ligated oligonucleotide that carried a UMI. Biopsied sites were PPD injections in people with a positive Mantoux test. Cells were not sorted; total RNA input targeted 1 to 1000 ng. The CDR3 consists of 13 residues. The germline V gene encodes CDR1 MDHEN and CDR2 SYDVKM. Study-wide findings and caveats: TCRs were reportedly recovered from both biopsy types, mostly tuberculin test sites. Tuberculin site TCR excess was interpreted as type IV hypersensitivity infiltration.

Amplification of ligated cDNA took four PCR rounds with SP2 and nested alpha and beta constant primers. TCRdb itself ran the UMI-ligation and nested PCR reads through MiXCR, one entry per CDR3 protein. This sample has some 40,000 distinct CDR3 sequences, with around 10% found just once. This clonotype originated in an adult in good health. J is TRBJ2-1 and V is TRBV28, with TRBD2 matching 9 bases. The starting material was skin, obtained from a tuberculin skin test site. CDR3 sequence: CASSLSGGRGEVF. The CDR3 DNA sequence: TGTGCCAGCAGTTTATCAGGCGGGAGGGGCGAAGTCTTC.